This entry lists 18 T cell receptor beta chains sequenced from one sample in a study of lymphopenia after photon versus proton radiotherapy. TCRdb keeps only in-frame clones here, not all; method: immunoSEQ multiplex PCR. Of tens of thousands of clones in the sample, about 81% were seen once. The specimen was peripheral blood, collected from a patient treated with proton-based radiotherapy. The receptors were gathered from a man aged 55-75 years with pancreatic cancer.

This chain connects TRBV18 to TRBJ2-5, with D unclear. CDR3 size: 13 residues. Germline CDR1 and CDR2: KGHSH and LQKENI. The V end lost 6 bases, the J end lost 2 bases, and 10 bases lay between the germline ends. This chain's CDR3 is CASSPGWQETQYF. The CDR3 bases are TGTGCCAGCTCCCCCGGCTGGCAAGAGACCCAGTACTTC.

This chain connects TRBV28 to TRBJ2-7; D ambiguous. V lost 4 bases to trimming and J lost 1 base, with 5 bases between them. The CDR3 sequence is 12 residues long. CDR1 and CDR2 (germline): MDHEN, SYDVKM. The CDR3 coding sequence is TGTGCCAGCAGTTCGATTTCCTACGAGCAGTACTTC. Residues: CASSSISYEQYF.

This sequence joins TRBV5-4 and TRBJ2-3, with unresolved D. V was pared by 1 base and J by 4 bases, with 1 base between. Germline assignment: CDR1 SGHNT and CDR2 YYREEE (reference sequence). CDR3 size: 11 residues. The CDR3 is CASSLSDTQYF. CDR3 bases: TGTGCCAGCAGCTTGTCAGATACGCAGTATTTT.

V gene TRBV5-1 combines with J gene TRBJ2-2, with D possibly matching TRBD1 (6 bases). The CDR3 covers 18 residues. V was pared by 4 bases and J by 1 base, with 20 bases between. The germline V gene has CDR1 SGHRS and CDR2 YFSETQ. For the CDR3, the DNA is TGCGCCAGCAGCCTTGGCCCACAGGGAGAGATGAACACCGGGGAGCTGTTTTTT. It translates to CASSLGPQGEMNTGELFF.

This clone showed up just a few times. The chain has TRBV18 and TRBJ1-4, with 8 bases matching TRBD1. Germline values: CDR1 KGHSH, CDR2 LQKENI. The CDR3 is 16 amino acids. V lost 3 bases, J lost 8 bases, and 11 bases stayed unmatched. CDR3: CASSPDGQGLSEKLFF. The CDR3 DNA reads as TGTGCCAGCTCACCCGACGGACAGGGCTTAAGCGAAAAACTGTTTTTT.

J is TRBJ1-1 and V is TRBV28; 7 bases agree with TRBD1. Looked up from germline, CDR1 is MDHEN and CDR2 is SYDVKM. The CDR3 runs to 14 residues. V trimming: 5 bases; J trimming: 6 bases; junction bases outside the gene matches: 9. The CDR3 here is CASSLQGGPAEAFF. In nucleotides, the CDR3 is TGTGCCAGCAGTCTTCAGGGGGGGCCCGCTGAAGCTTTCTTT.

The CDR3 here is CASSLGAGGVQNTEAFF. CDR3 DNA: TGCGCCAGCAGCTTGGGGGCAGGGGGAGTACAGAACACTGAAGCTTTCTTT. The V gene is TRBV5-1, the J gene TRBJ1-1, with 7 nucleotides matching TRBD1. This CDR3 contains 17 residues. Unmatched junction bases numbered 9, after V lost 0 bases and J lost 1 base. Germline CDR1 and CDR2: SGHRS and YFSETQ.

The chain has TRBV9 and TRBJ1-2; maybe TRBD1 (6 bases). The CDR3 contains 12 residues. Trimming left V 5 bases short and J 6 bases short, with 11 bases between. Germline V lookup: CDR1 SGDLS, CDR2 YYNGEE. CDR3 protein: CASSRGADGYTF. The CDR3 DNA follows: TGTGCCAGCAGTCGGGGGGCGGATGGCTACACCTTC. Supplemented by reference TRBV9 and TRBJ1-2, the full variable domain reads DSGVTQTPKHLITATGQRVTLRCSPRSGDLSVYWYQQSLDQGLQFLIQYYNGEERAKGNILERFSAQQFPDLHSELNLSSLELGDSALYFCASSRGADGYTFGSGTRLTVV.

This chain uses TRBV9 with TRBJ2-3, with D hard to call. V was shortened by 0 bases and J by 0 bases, with 8 bases between the two germline ends. Germline lookup yields CDR1 SGDLS and CDR2 YYNGEE. CDR3 size: 15 residues. This CDR3 reads CASSVGTGSTDTQYF. DNA of the CDR3: TGTGCCAGCAGCGTAGGAACGGGCAGCACAGATACGCAGTATTTT.

V usage is TRBV5-1 and J usage is TRBJ2-7; weak D call: TRBD2 (7 bases). This CDR3 has 14 amino acids. V was shortened by 7 bases and J by 3 bases, with 17 bases between the two germline ends. Germline CDR1 is SGHRS and CDR2 is YFSETQ. The CDR3 sequence is CASGLGTGNYEQYF. Written as DNA, the CDR3 is TGCGCCAGCGGACTAGGTACAGGGAACTACGAGCAGTACTTC.

The chain recombines TRBV7-8 with TRBJ1-5, with a possible D match to TRBD1 (5 bases). V was trimmed by 4 bases and J by 9 bases, leaving 25 bases between them. This CDR3 has 17 amino acids. Germline CDR1 and CDR2: SGHVS and FQNEAQ. The DNA for the CDR3 is TGTGCCAGCAGCTCAAATACTCCGGGACCCGAGGGTCCGCCCCAGCATTTT. This gives the protein CASSSNTPGPEGPPQHF.

CDR3 DNA sequence: TGCGCCAGCAGCCAATGGAGGGGGGAGACCCAGTACTTC. Its translation is CASSQWRGETQYF. The chain has TRBV4-1 and TRBJ2-5; the D call may be TRBD1 or TRBD2 (6 bases each). Trimming left V 2 bases short and J 5 bases short, with 9 bases between. The germline CDR1 and CDR2 sequences are MGHRA and YSYEKL. CDR3 size: 13 residues.

The gene calls are TRBV11-2 and TRBJ2-1, with 8 bases fitting TRBD2. The junction had 3 bases not matched to a gene; V was cut back by 1 base and J by 4 bases. The CDR3 sequence is 15 residues long. The germline gives CDR1 SGHAT, CDR2 FQNNGV. The CDR3 DNA reads as TGTGCCAGCAGCTTAGGAACTAGCGGTTACAATGAGCAGTTCTTC. Its protein is CASSLGTSGYNEQFF.

V is TRBV7-3 and J is TRBJ2-1; D perhaps matches TRBD1 (5 bases). CDR3 length: 15 amino acids. Germline CDR1 SGHTA, CDR2 FQGTGA. Trimming removed 2 bases at V and 4 bases at J, with 12 bases between. The CDR3 here is CASSLGQGNYNEQFF. The CDR3 DNA reads as TGTGCCAGCAGCTTAGGCCAGGGAAATTACAATGAGCAGTTCTTC.

The chain recombines TRBV28 with TRBJ2-1; TRBD2 aligns across 11 bases. CDR3 length: 17 amino acids. The trim removed 7 bases at V and 0 bases at J, leaving 8 bases unmatched. Germline loops: CDR1 MDHEN, CDR2 SYDVKM. CDR3 sequence reads: CASTSSGRPDSYNEQFF. The CDR3 nucleotides read TGTGCCAGCACATCTAGCGGGAGGCCCGACTCCTACAATGAGCAGTTCTTC. The whole variable domain, remainder taken from reference TRBV28 and TRBJ2-1, is DVKVTQSSRYLVKRTGEKVFLECVQDMDHENMFWYRQDPGLGLRLIYFSYDVKMKEKGDIPEGYSVSREKKERFSLILESASTNQTSMYLCASTSSGRPDSYNEQFFGPGTRLTVL.

V is TRBV9 and J is TRBJ2-7; D remains ambiguous. Germline V lookup: CDR1 SGDLS, CDR2 YYNGEE. This CDR3 spans 13 amino acids. V shed 6 bases and J shed 5 bases, with 15 bases lying between them. CDR3 sequence: CASNKYQDDEQYF. CDR3 nucleotides: TGTGCCAGCAACAAATATCAGGACGACGAGCAGTACTTC.

The genes are TRBV5-6 and TRBJ1-2, with 8 bases aligning to TRBD1. J was trimmed by 4 bases and V by 0 bases; bases with no gene match: 2. Per germline, CDR1 SGHDT and CDR2 YYEEEE. CDR3 size: 14 residues. The CDR3, as DNA: TGTGCCAGCAGCTTGGGGGACAGGATCTATGGCTACACCTTC. This gives the protein CASSLGDRIYGYTF.

The CDR3 DNA reads as TGTGCCAGCAGCAGGGTAAAGACTGCTGAAGCTTTCTTT. This gives the protein CASSRVKTAEAFF. The chain joins TRBV6-1 to TRBJ1-1; maybe TRBD1 (5 bases). CDR1 and CDR2 (germline): MNHNS, SASEGT. Trimming removed 6 bases from V and 6 bases from J, with 14 bases in between. The CDR3 is 13 residues long.